These 4 T cell receptor beta chains were sequenced from one sample in a study of CD8 T cells in ankylosing spondylitis. One entry per CDR3 protein results from TCRdb running MiXCR on the 5' RACE reads. This sample has roughly 700,000 distinct CDR3 sequences, with 15% to 20% found just once. These TCRs' antigens remain unknown. General study points: Within ankylosing spondylitis blood, a TCR beta motif made up of roughly eight highly homologous variants appeared to be characteristic.

Sequenced: blood, either unsorted or a sorted T cell fraction (not recorded which). The receptors here all came from a male donor with ankylosing spondylitis.

This clonotype was seen more than once but under ten times. The CDR3 DNA follows: TGTGCCAGCAGTTCTCCAGGGACTGAGCAGTTCTTC. Its translation: CASSSPGTEQFF. This chain connects TRBV27 to TRBJ2-1; D possibly matches TRBD1 or TRBD2 (5 bases each). This CDR3 has 12 amino acids. The germline V gene encodes CDR1 MNHEY and CDR2 SMNVEV (reference sequence). The ends were cut back, 4 bases at V and 9 bases at J, with 10 bases in the middle.

This clonotype was seen only a few times. The chain carries TRBV7-6 and TRBJ2-7; 9 nucleotides match TRBD1. This CDR3 has 16 amino acids. Germline CDR1 and CDR2: SGHVS and FNYEAQ. V trimming: 3 bases; J trimming: 3 bases; junction bases outside the gene matches: 9. CDR3 protein: CASSFGQGPPYYEQYF. In DNA form, the CDR3 reads TGTGCCAGCAGCTTTGGACAGGGGCCCCCTTACTACGAGCAGTACTTC. The complete variable domain, with remaining parts taken from reference TRBV7-6 and TRBJ2-7, reads GAGVSQSPRYKVTKRGQDVALRCDPISGHVSLYWYRQALGQGPEFLTYFNYEAQQDKSGLPNDRFSAERPEGSISTLTIQRTEQRDSAMYRCASSFGQGPPYYEQYFGPGTRLTVT.

This chain uses TRBV7-9 with TRBJ1-2; unclear D gene. The V and J ends lost 1 base and 2 bases respectively, with 14 bases between them. CDR3 size: 16 residues. CDR1 and CDR2 (germline): SEHNR, FQNEAQ (reference sequence). CDR3 amino acids: CASSLGSASANYGYTF. CDR3 bases: TGTGCCAGCAGCTTAGGATCCGCATCAGCGAACTATGGCTACACCTTC.

This clonotype was seen a handful of times. V is TRBV6-2 or TRBV6-3 and J is TRBJ2-3, with D uncertain. Trimming pared 7 bases from V and 0 bases from J, leaving 14 bases between. Germline V CDR1 and CDR2: MNHEY, SVGEGT. The length of the CDR3 is 15 residues. The CDR3 DNA sequence: TGTGCCAGCAAACCACAGAGAACTAGCACAGATACGCAGTATTTT. This codes for CASKPQRTSTDTQYF.